The 10 T cell receptor beta chains reported below all come from one sample, sequenced in a study of cytomegalovirus exposure and HLA in healthy donors. Amplification used 60 Vbeta primers and 13 Jbeta primers. Profiling relied on immunoSEQ multiplex PCR, and the TCRdb table lists in-frame clones only, not all of them. The data hold just over 150,000 clones, with over 60% observed a single time. The sample taken for sequencing was PBMCs. The receptor set was obtained from a middle-aged woman in good health and CMV-seronegative.

CDR3 DNA: TGTGCCAGCTCACTCGACAGGGGCCGTCAGCCCCAGCATTTT. Translated: CASSLDRGRQPQHF. The V call is TRBV18, the J call TRBJ1-5, with TRBD1 matching over 8 bases. Per germline, CDR1 KGHSH and CDR2 LQKENI. The CDR3 is made up of 14 amino acids. With V trimmed by 4 bases and J by 6 bases, 5 bases remained unmatched.

The rearrangement joins TRBV10-3 to TRBJ1-2; D gene unclear. The CDR3 runs 13 residues. The germline V gene has CDR1 ENHRY and CDR2 SYGVKD. The V and J ends lost 2 bases and 8 bases respectively, with 12 bases between them. CDR3 coding DNA: TGTGCCATCAGTGAGGAGGAGGCCTCAGGCTACACCTTC. It translates to CAISEEEASGYTF.

A few counts support this clone. Within the sample, other DNA sequences also encode this same CDR3. This chain joins TRBV6-5 and TRBJ1-2, with D perhaps matching TRBD1 (6 bases). This CDR3 comprises 13 residues. Germline CDR1 and CDR2: MNHEY and SVGAGI. The V end lost 2 bases, the J end lost 2 bases, and 6 bases lay between the germline ends. The CDR3 spells CASSYQGNYGYTF. The DNA for the CDR3 is TGTGCCAGCAGTTACCAGGGGAACTATGGCTACACCTTC.

The V and J genes are TRBV10-3 and TRBJ2-7; possible D gene TRBD2, 6 bases. Per germline, CDR1 ENHRY and CDR2 SYGVKD. V was clipped by 11 bases and J by 7 bases, with 21 bases between them. This CDR3 contains 13 residues. CDR3 region: CALRGGEAGEQYF. CDR3 nucleotide sequence: TGTGCCCTGAGGGGCGGGGAAGCGGGTGAGCAGTACTTC.

The rearrangement joins TRBV16 to TRBJ1-2; a weak D match, TRBD1 (5 bases). CDR3 size: 13 residues. V lost 4 bases to trimming and J lost 7 bases, with 13 bases between them. In germline, CDR1 is KGHSY, CDR2 FQNENV. DNA of the CDR3: TGTGCCAGCAGCCTTCGGGGGGGAAGTGGCTACACCTTC. Translation: CASSLRGGSGYTF.

This sequence joins TRBV5-1 and TRBJ2-3, with 15 bases lining up with TRBD2. The germline gives CDR1 SGHRS, CDR2 YFSETQ. The CDR3 totals 18 residues. Unmatched junction bases numbered 4, after V lost 2 bases and J lost 0 bases. CDR3 nucleotide sequence: TGCGCCAGCAGCTTTGGACTAGCGGGGGGGCCAAGCACAGATACGCAGTATTTT. Amino acid sequence: CASSFGLAGGPSTDTQYF.

The chain combines TRBV5-4 with TRBJ2-5; no reliable D call. This CDR3 has 13 residues. Germline V gene data show CDR1 as SGHNT and CDR2 as YYREEE (reference sequence). V gave up 1 base and J gave up 5 bases, with 9 bases separating them. DNA for the CDR3: TGTGCCAGCAGCTTGAGAGCCTACGAGACCCAGTACTTC. Its protein is CASSLRAYETQYF.

This chain uses TRBV18 with TRBJ1-6; 7 positions match TRBD1. The CDR3 loop spans 16 amino acids. Germline CDR1 is KGHSH and CDR2 is LQKENI. V gave up 3 bases and J gave up 9 bases; unmatched junction bases: 11. In DNA, the CDR3 is TGTGCCAGCTCACCCCGGACAGGATCTGAGATTTCACCCCTCCACTTT. Protein product: CASSPRTGSEISPLHF.

This clone showed up just a few times. The gene calls are TRBV5-1 and TRBJ1-1; 8 bases are a match to TRBD1. The CDR3 is 14 residues long. CDR1 and CDR2 (germline): SGHRS, YFSETQ. Trimming took 5 bases from V and 3 from J; bases not matched to a gene: 6. The CDR3, as DNA: TGCGCCAGCAGTCGGACAGGGAGGGACACTGAAGCTTTCTTT. It codes for CASSRTGRDTEAFF.

This clone showed up just a few times. The chain has TRBV2 and TRBJ1-1; a weak D match, TRBD1 (6 bases). CDR1 is SNHLY, CDR2 FYNNEI, per germline. Trimming removed 2 bases from V and 1 base from J, with 14 bases in between. This CDR3 region has 16 residues. In DNA, the CDR3 is TGTGCCAGCAGTGAAATAGCAGGGGCAGCGAACACTGAAGCTTTCTTT. Amino acids: CASSEIAGAANTEAFF.